The present T cell receptor (beta chain) was sequenced within a study of T cell responses to AZD1222 COVID-19 vaccine. In the study overall: Second doses at about 4 or about 12 weeks were pooled.

Study results and limitations: Just five or six AZD1222 recipients tested seropositive at baseline. Sampling that yielded the repertoires occurred only after the peak T cell response. Across spike, vaccine-associated CD4 TCRs were found, dominant at 160-218 and 743-854.

This CDR3 is 13 amino acids long. V was shortened by 3 bases and J by 4 bases, with 9 bases between the two germline ends. Germline values: CDR1 SGHTA, CDR2 FQGNSA. Notes on this clone: What it binds is unknown.

Profiled with immunoSEQ multiplex PCR; TCRdb holds only in-frame clones, not every one. The sample has about 140,000 clones, roughly 85% seen once; the top ten hold around 8%. This clonotype originated in an adult in good health. Sample: peripheral blood, taken on day 0 of AZD1222 vaccination. V usage is TRBV7-2 and J usage is TRBJ2-5; D tentatively reads TRBD1 or TRBD2 (5 bases each). CDR3 in DNA: TGTGCCAGCAGCTTTCCCGGGGCAGAGACCCAGTACTTC. Amino acid sequence: CASSFPGAETQYF.